There are a few counts of the clone carrying this TCR beta chain. Its cognate antigen is unknown. The data originate from a study of identical twins. Study findings and constraints: Models underestimated how often monozygotic twins shared out-of-frame TCR alpha.

The V end was cut by 6 bases, the J end by 5 bases, with 21 bases between. Germline assignment: CDR1 MNHEY and CDR2 SMNVEV (reference sequence). The CDR3 runs to 16 residues. Unique molecular identifiers were in the cDNA, with template-switch universal primer binding. TCRdb itself ran the 5' RACE reads through MiXCR, one entry per CDR3 protein. The sample shows roughly 1.6 million distinct CDR3 sequences, around a third of them seen only once. Donors were all healthy Caucasians. The receptor comes from a newborn girl in good health. Sequenced material: cord blood. This rearrangement joins TRBV27 to TRBJ2-3, with D perhaps TRBD2 (5 bases). CDR3: CASRITLVRFGDTQYF. The DNA of the CDR3 is TGTGCCAGCAGGATAACACTAGTTAGGTTCGGAGATACGCAGTATTTT.